Here is one T cell receptor (beta chain) with its context. The protocol was immunoSEQ multiplex PCR, while the TCRdb copy is restricted to in-frame clones and leaves out a portion. The data show tens of thousands of clones, over 70% seen once. This specimen comes from a study of radiation and T cells in renal cell carcinoma. This sample's time point: blood 4 weeks post-SBRT, at nephrectomy. Treatment denoted: 15 Gy SBRT to primary tumor, nephrectomy 4 weeks later. The sequence came from a man in his 60s with renal cell carcinoma. Here the sequenced sample was blood, taken from a patient whose treatment included radiotherapy and nephrectomy.

CDR3 nucleotides: TGTGCCAGCAGCGTCGCGGATACGCAGTATTTT. This gives the protein CASSVADTQYF. The chain links TRBV9 to TRBJ2-3; D gene unclear. Trimming cost V 2 bases and J 6 bases, with 4 bases left between them. The CDR3 consists of 11 residues. CDR1 is SGDLS, CDR2 YYNGEE, per germline.